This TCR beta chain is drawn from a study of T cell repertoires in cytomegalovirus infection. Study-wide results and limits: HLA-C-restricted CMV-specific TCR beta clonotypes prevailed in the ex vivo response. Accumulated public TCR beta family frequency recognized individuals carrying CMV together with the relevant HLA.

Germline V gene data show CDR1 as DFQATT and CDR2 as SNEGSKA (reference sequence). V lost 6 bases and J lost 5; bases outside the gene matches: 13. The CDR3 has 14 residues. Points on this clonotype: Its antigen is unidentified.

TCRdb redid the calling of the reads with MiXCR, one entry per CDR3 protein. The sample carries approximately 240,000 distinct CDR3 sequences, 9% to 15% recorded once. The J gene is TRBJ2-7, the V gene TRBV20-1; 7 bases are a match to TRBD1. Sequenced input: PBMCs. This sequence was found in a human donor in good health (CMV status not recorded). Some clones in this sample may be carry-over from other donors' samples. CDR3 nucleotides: TGCAGTGCCGTCATACAGGGGAGTACCCACGAGCAGTACTTC. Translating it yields CSAVIQGSTHEQYF.